The 29 T cell receptor beta chains given below trace back to one sample, sequenced in a study of cytomegalovirus exposure and HLA in healthy donors. The PCR employed 60 Vbeta primers together with 13 Jbeta primers. TCRdb keeps only in-frame clones here, not all; method: immunoSEQ multiplex PCR. The table lists under 200,000 clones, roughly 70% of them singletons. Specimen: PBMCs. These receptors originate from a young woman in good health and CMV-seropositive.

This clone was counted a single time. The V gene is TRBV6-5, the J gene TRBJ2-7; TRBD1 aligns across 11 bases. The CDR3 length is 16 residues. The V segment lost 4 bases and the J segment 4 bases; nucleotides outside the gene matches: 9. Germline V gene lookup returns CDR1 MNHEY and CDR2 SVGAGI. The CDR3 region is CASSSLGQGASYEQYF. The CDR3, as DNA: TGTGCCAGCAGTTCGCTCGGACAGGGGGCCTCTTACGAGCAGTACTTC.

The chain carries TRBV2 and TRBJ2-2; D may be TRBD1 (5 bases). The V gene lost 4 bases and the J gene lost 6 bases, with 15 bases spanning the gap. Germline V gene lookup returns CDR1 SNHLY and CDR2 FYNNEI. This CDR3 comprises 15 residues. The CDR3 here is CASSGLKGASGELFF. The CDR3 bases are TGTGCCAGCAGTGGATTAAAAGGGGCGTCCGGGGAGCTGTTTTTT.

The sample holds one count of this clone. The genes are TRBV4-1 and TRBJ1-5, with D possibly matching TRBD1 (5 bases). The V end lost 1 base, the J end lost 6 bases, and 13 bases lay between the germline ends. Germline values: CDR1 MGHRA, CDR2 YSYEKL. The CDR3 length is 15 residues. CDR3 sequence (DNA): TGCGCCAGCAGCCAAGTCGGGCAGGGCGGTCAGCCCCAGCATTTT. Its protein product is CASSQVGQGGQPQHF.

CDR3 nucleotide sequence: TGTGCCAGCAGCTTACAGGGCTCTAACTATGGCTACACCTTC. Protein: CASSLQGSNYGYTF. The chain joins TRBV5-5 to TRBJ1-2; tentative D call: TRBD1 (6 bases). The germline V and J ends were trimmed by 2 bases and 0 bases, with 8 bases remaining between them. CDR3 length: 14 residues. CDR1 is SGHKS, CDR2 YYEKEE, per germline (reference sequence).

The V call is TRBV5-8, the J call TRBJ1-1; D gene uncertain. The length of the CDR3 is 16 residues. Between the trimmed V and J ends, which lost 0 bases and 1 base, there was a span of 13 bases. Germline V gene data show CDR1 as SGHTS and CDR2 as YDEGEE. The CDR3 DNA reads as TGTGCCAGCAGCTTGGCGAGGGTGACATGGAACACTGAAGCTTTCTTT. The encoded protein is CASSLARVTWNTEAFF.

The V gene is TRBV9, the J gene TRBJ2-1; D is unresolved. V gave up 2 bases and J gave up 5 bases, with 8 bases separating them. Per the germline V gene, CDR1 is SGDLS and CDR2 is YYNGEE. The CDR3 runs to 13 residues. CDR3 DNA sequence: TGTGCCAGCAGCGTTGACTTTGACAATGAGCAGTTCTTC. Its translation is CASSVDFDNEQFF.

The chain joins TRBV23-1 to TRBJ2-7; maybe TRBD1 (6 bases). TRBV23-1 counts as an open reading frame of uncertain function. V lost 3 bases, J lost 5 bases, and 17 bases lay in between. There are 15 residues in the CDR3. This CDR3 is CASSQRTVKPNEQYF. The CDR3, as DNA: TGCGCCAGCAGTCAGCGGACAGTTAAACCCAACGAGCAGTACTTC.

The chain recombines TRBV4-2 with TRBJ1-1; 7 bases fit TRBD1. CDR3 length: 17 amino acids. Per the germline V gene, CDR1 is LGHNA and CDR2 is YNFKEQ. V shed 1 base, J shed 3 bases, and the junction held 11 bases outside the gene matches. The DNA of the CDR3 is TGTGCCAGCAGCCAAGTTAGAGGGCAGGGGGAAGACACTGAAGCTTTCTTT. Translated: CASSQVRGQGEDTEAFF.

The chain links TRBV7-2 to TRBJ2-2; a possible D gene is TRBD2 (5 bases). The CDR3 length is 14 residues. Germline assignment: CDR1 SGHTA and CDR2 FQGNSA. V was clipped by 10 bases and J by 0 bases, with 12 bases between them. The CDR3 nucleotides read TGTGCCACCTGGGGAGAAACGAACACCGGGGAGCTGTTTTTT. Protein: CATWGETNTGELFF.

This chain joins TRBV9 and TRBJ2-1, with 13 positions matching TRBD2. The J segment lost 4 bases and the V segment lost 3 bases, leaving 4 bases of the junction unmatched. The CDR3 totals 16 residues. Per the germline V gene, CDR1 is SGDLS and CDR2 is YYNGEE. The CDR3 DNA reads TGTGCCAGCAGCGCCCAGACTAGCGGGGGGTACAATGAGCAGTTCTTC. Translating gives CASSAQTSGGYNEQFF.

This chain joins TRBV30 and TRBJ2-5; D gene ambiguous. Between the trimmed V and J ends, which lost 4 bases and 2 bases, there was a span of 8 bases. CDR3 length: 12 amino acids. In germline, CDR1 is GTSNPN, CDR2 SVGIG (reference sequence). CDR3 coding DNA: TGTGCCTGGAAAACAGAGCAAGAGACCCAGTACTTC. This translates into CAWKTEQETQYF.

V usage is TRBV2 and J usage is TRBJ2-5, with a possible D match to TRBD2 (7 bases). Looked up from germline, CDR1 is SNHLY and CDR2 is FYNNEI. The CDR3 is 14 residues long. Trimming cost V 6 bases and J 4 bases, with 15 bases left between them. The CDR3 here is CASRESGEGETQYF. CDR3 nucleotides: TGTGCCAGCAGGGAATCAGGGGAGGGAGAGACCCAGTACTTC.

V and J are TRBV5-1 and TRBJ1-1; TRBD1 agrees at 8 bases. Losses at the gene ends were 7 bases for V and 5 bases for J; bases not matched to a gene: 7. The CDR3 consists of 13 residues. Germline V gene sequence: CDR1 SGHRS, CDR2 YFSETQ. The DNA of the CDR3 is TGCGCCAGCGCAGGGGGCGAGGTAACTGAAGCTTTCTTT. This sequence encodes CASAGGEVTEAFF.

This chain links TRBV27 with TRBJ2-7; TRBD1 matches at 8 bases. Looked up from germline, CDR1 is MNHEY and CDR2 is SMNVEV (reference sequence). V lost 5 bases and J lost 2; bases outside the gene matches: 8. The CDR3 totals 15 residues. CDR3 in DNA: TGTGCCAGCAGTCCACAGGACAGGGCCCCCTACGAGCAGTACTTC. Protein product: CASSPQDRAPYEQYF.

The chain couples TRBV19 to TRBJ1-4, with a weak D call TRBD1 (6 bases). With 3 bases removed from V and 8 bases from J, the gap between germline ends came to 16 bases. This CDR3 has 15 amino acids. Per the germline V gene, CDR1 is LNHDA and CDR2 is SQIVND (reference sequence). CDR3 sequence reads: CASSMIGTTVEKLFF. In nucleotides, the CDR3 is TGTGCCAGTAGTATGATTGGGACAACGGTGGAAAAACTGTTTTTT.

The CDR3 spells CAWSSGGQGPKPLHF. CDR3 nucleotides: TGTGCCTGGAGTTCAGGGGGACAGGGTCCGAAGCCCCTCCACTTT. The chain uses TRBV30 and TRBJ1-6; TRBD1 matches 9 bases. This CDR3 comprises 15 residues. The V and J ends lost 2 bases and 13 bases, in that order; junction bases with no gene match: 12. Germline-derived CDR1 and CDR2 are GTSNPN and SVGIG (reference sequence). The full variable domain, in which reference TRBV30 and TRBJ1-6 provide the parts outside the CDR3, is SQTIHQWPATLVQPVGSPLSLECTVEGTSNPNLYWYRQAAGRGLQLLFYSVGIGQISSEVPQNLSASRPQDRQFILSSKKLLLSDSGFYLCAWSSGGQGPKPLHFGNGTRLTVT.

The rearrangement joins TRBV11-2 to TRBJ2-7, with 9 bases lining up with TRBD1. Germline V CDR1 and CDR2: SGHAT, FQNNGV. Trimming at V came to 1 base and at J to 7 bases, leaving 11 bases not matched to a gene. The CDR3 consists of 16 residues. CDR3 nucleotide sequence: TGTGCCAGCAGCTTAGGGATGTTACAGGGGGCGAGAGAGCAGTACTTC. This codes for CASSLGMLQGAREQYF. Full variable domain (outside the CDR3, taken from reference TRBV11-2 and TRBJ2-7): EAGVAQSPRYKIIEKRQSVAFWCNPISGHATLYWYQQILGQGPKLLIQFQNNGVVDDSQLPKDRFSAERLKGVDSTLKIQPAKLEDSAVYLCASSLGMLQGAREQYFGPGTRLTVT.

This chain links TRBV4-3 with TRBJ2-7; the match to TRBD1 covers 8 bases. Germline-derived CDR1 and CDR2 are LGHNA and YSLEER. The CDR3 covers 16 residues. Trimming at V came to 0 bases and at J to 5 bases, leaving 9 bases not matched to a gene. The CDR3 is CASSQEIAGGAHEQYF. CDR3 sequence (DNA): TGCGCCAGCAGCCAAGAAATTGCAGGGGGCGCGCACGAGCAGTACTTC.

The rearrangement joins TRBV11-2 to TRBJ1-4; D is possibly TRBD1 (5 bases). This CDR3 spans 14 amino acids. Trimming stripped 3 bases from V and 6 bases from J, with 11 bases between. CDR1 is SGHAT and CDR2 is FQNNGV in the germline V gene. The CDR3 loop reads CASSFGREDEKLFF. CDR3 nucleotide sequence: TGTGCCAGCAGCTTTGGCAGGGAAGATGAAAAACTGTTTTTT.

CDR3 sequence: CATGTSGGAGADTQYF. CDR3 DNA sequence: TGTGCCACCGGGACTAGCGGGGGGGCGGGCGCAGATACGCAGTATTTT. The chain carries TRBV10-3 and TRBJ2-3; 16 nucleotides match TRBD2. The junction had 8 bases not matched to a gene; V was cut back by 10 bases and J by 4 bases. The CDR3 contains 16 residues. Germline V lookup: CDR1 ENHRY, CDR2 SYGVKD.

The chain recombines TRBV11-1 with TRBJ2-5; 7 bases align to TRBD1. Trimming cost V 5 bases and J 4 bases; bases outside gene matches: 7. This CDR3 spans 14 amino acids. CDR1 is SGHAT and CDR2 is FQDESV in the germline V gene (reference sequence). DNA for the CDR3: TGTGCCAGCAGCAGCTTCAGGGGGAGAGAGACCCAGTACTTC. Protein product: CASSSFRGRETQYF.

The chain uses TRBV5-6 and TRBJ1-2, with D hard to call. The ends were cut back, 4 bases at V and 3 bases at J, with 4 bases in the middle. Germline CDR1 reads SGHDT; CDR2 reads YYEEEE. This CDR3 region has 11 residues. CDR3: CASSTDYGYTF. The CDR3 DNA follows: TGTGCCAGCAGCACAGACTATGGCTACACCTTC.

The CDR3 nucleotides are TGTGCCAGCAGCGTAGATGACAGCAATGAGCAGTTCTTC. Translating it yields CASSVDDSNEQFF. The rearrangement joins TRBV9 to TRBJ2-1, with D possibly being TRBD1 (5 bases). The germline gives CDR1 SGDLS, CDR2 YYNGEE. V was shortened by 0 bases and J by 6 bases, with 7 bases between the two germline ends. The CDR3 loop spans 13 amino acids.

This clone was seen a few times. V and J are TRBV18 and TRBJ2-3, with D perhaps TRBD2 (5 bases). The germline V gene has CDR1 KGHSH and CDR2 LQKENI. The V gene lost 3 bases and the J gene lost 8 bases, with 12 bases spanning the gap. There are 13 residues in the CDR3. CDR3 sequence: CASSPAEGSTQYF. The CDR3 region has the DNA TGTGCCAGCTCACCGGCCGAGGGAAGTACGCAGTATTTT. Full variable domain (missing parts from reference TRBV18 and TRBJ2-3): NAGVMQNPRHLVRRRGQEARLRCSPMKGHSHVYWYRQLPEEGLKFMVYLQKENIIDESGMPKERFSAEFPKEGPSILRIQQVVRGDSAAYFCASSPAEGSTQYFGPGTRLTVL.

This chain joins TRBV9 and TRBJ1-1, with 11 bases lining up with TRBD1. CDR3 size: 14 residues. The junction had 3 bases not matched to a gene; V was cut back by 3 bases and J by 5 bases. Germline V gives CDR1 SGDLS, CDR2 YYNGEE. The CDR3 region is CASSAGTGGTEAFF. The CDR3 DNA reads as TGTGCCAGCAGCGCCGGGACAGGGGGAACTGAAGCTTTCTTT.

This clone was recorded once. The V gene is TRBV19, the J gene TRBJ1-1; no firm D call. V was trimmed by 4 bases and J by 7 bases, leaving 7 bases between them. This CDR3 spans 11 amino acids. Germline V gives CDR1 LNHDA, CDR2 SQIVND (reference sequence). CDR3 in DNA: TGTGCCAGTAGTACGGGAGGTGAAGCTTTCTTT. Translation: CASSTGGEAFF.

This sequence joins TRBV9 and TRBJ2-5; D gene uncertain. Trimming took 0 bases from V and 2 from J, leaving 8 bases between them. CDR1 is SGDLS, CDR2 YYNGEE, per germline. The CDR3 has 14 residues. DNA of the CDR3: TGTGCCAGCAGCGTAGGTGTCAGGCAAGAGACCCAGTACTTC. The encoded protein is CASSVGVRQETQYF.

The chain carries TRBV10-1 and TRBJ1-5; D possibly corresponds to TRBD1 (6 bases). The CDR3 runs to 15 residues. Germline V CDR1 and CDR2: WNHNN, SYGVQD (reference sequence). V lost 8 bases to trimming and J lost 4 bases, with 18 bases between them. CDR3 amino acids: CASGGPQGWNQPQHF. CDR3 DNA: TGCGCCAGCGGAGGACCTCAGGGGTGGAATCAGCCCCAGCATTTT.

The chain carries TRBV30 and TRBJ1-1; TRBD1 aligns across 11 bases. J gave up 11 bases and V 4 bases, and 9 bases lay outside the gene matches. CDR3 length: 13 residues. In germline, CDR1 is GTSNPN, CDR2 SVGIG (reference sequence). The CDR3 DNA sequence: TGTGCCTGGAATGTGGGGACAGGGGGTTCTGCTTTCTTT. Translation: CAWNVGTGGSAFF.